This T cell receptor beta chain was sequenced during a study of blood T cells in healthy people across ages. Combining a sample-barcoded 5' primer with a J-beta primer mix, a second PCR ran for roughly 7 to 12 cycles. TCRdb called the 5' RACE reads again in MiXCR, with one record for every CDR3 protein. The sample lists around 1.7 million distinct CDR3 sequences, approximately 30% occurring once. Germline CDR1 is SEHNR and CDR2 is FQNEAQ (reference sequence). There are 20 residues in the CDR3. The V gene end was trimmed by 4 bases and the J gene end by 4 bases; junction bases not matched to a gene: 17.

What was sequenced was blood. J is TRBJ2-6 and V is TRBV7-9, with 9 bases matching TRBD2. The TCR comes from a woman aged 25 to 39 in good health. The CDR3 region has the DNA TGTGCCAGCAGCTCCCTAGTCGGACTAGCGCTGCCCACCGGGGCCAACGTCCTGACTTTC. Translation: CASSSLVGLALPTGANVLTF.